This T cell receptor (beta chain) emerged from a study of T cells in Graves' hyperthyroidism and ophthalmopathy. Researchers amplified the TCR beta CDR3 regions from RNA transcripts. First-round RT-PCR targeting the TCR CDR3 was performed with the HTBI primer set. TCRdb re-derived calls from the multiplex PCR reads in MiXCR, one entry per CDR3 protein. This table holds roughly 400,000 distinct CDR3 sequences, 15% to 18% found once. V lost 5 bases, J lost 4 bases, and 12 bases lay in between. CDR1 and CDR2 (germline): MNHNS, SASEGT. The CDR3 consists of 13 residues. Disease duration under 2 months; hyperthyroidism patients were aged 18 to 65. Diagnosing involved the use of clinical symptoms, serum thyroxine and TRAb, thyroid ultrasound and orbital computed tomography.

Material for sequencing was blood. The receptor's source is a woman between 18 and 29 years old with Graves' hyperthyroidism that later progressed to Graves' ophthalmopathy. The V and J genes are TRBV6-1 and TRBJ2-7; D ambiguous. CDR3 bases: TGTGCCAGCAGTAGGTATAAATCTTACGAGCAGTACTTC. As protein: CASSRYKSYEQYF.